This T cell receptor (beta chain) derives from a study of cytomegalovirus exposure and HLA in healthy donors. Findings and limits, study-wide: Reportedly, diagnosis of cytomegalovirus status by the classifier showed high specificity and sensitivity. The authors listed about 170 TCR beta chains as cytomegalovirus-associated. Many donors carried some public TCRs, although rarity characterized most TCR sequences.

A single count supports this clone. The antigen is undetermined. Other DNA sequences from this sample encode an identical CDR3 as well. Per germline, CDR1 MNHEY and CDR2 SMNVEV (reference sequence). CDR3 length: 15 amino acids. The ends lost 5 bases at V and 6 bases at J; junction bases unmatched: 12. Profiled with immunoSEQ multiplex PCR; TCRdb holds only in-frame clones, not every one. The data contain fewer than 350,000 clones, 70% to 90% of them singletons. This clonotype was sampled from a woman aged 18-29 years in good health and CMV-seronegative. The sequenced material came from PBMCs. This sequence joins TRBV27 and TRBJ2-7; 8 nucleotides line up with TRBD1. The CDR3 reads CASSPRRQGAREQYF. The CDR3 region has the DNA TGTGCCAGCAGTCCAAGACGTCAGGGGGCACGCGAGCAGTACTTC.